This TCR beta chain appears in the sequencing data of a study of cytomegalovirus exposure and HLA in healthy donors. Study details: In a previous analysis, more than 90 million unique TCR beta sequences were found from 150 million to 200 million T cells.

This PCR relied on a set of 60 Vbeta primers and 13 Jbeta primers. Profiling relied on immunoSEQ multiplex PCR, and the TCRdb table lists in-frame clones only, not all of them. Of over 150,000 clones detected, 70% to 90% appear once; the ten largest clones hold roughly 5%. Points from the study as a whole: Diagnosis of cytomegalovirus status made by the classifier reportedly showed high specificity and sensitivity.

From germline, CDR1 is MGHDK and CDR2 SYGVNS. Trimming pared 8 bases from V and 2 bases from J, leaving 12 bases between. This CDR3 has 13 residues. In this sample, this clone turned up a few times. Its antigen remains unknown. The source of this sequence is a girl between 10 and 17 years old in good health and CMV-seropositive. Sequencing was done on a sample of PBMCs. The rearrangement uses TRBV25-1 and TRBJ1-1, with D perhaps TRBD1 (6 bases). CDR3 DNA: TGTGCCAGCGAACAGGGTGGTAACACTGAAGCTTTCTTT. Residues: CASEQGGNTEAFF.